This T cell receptor beta chain appears in the sequencing data of a study of blood T cell repertoires in COVID-19 (TCRdb year 2020). About the full investigation: Samples covering the acute and convalescent phases of COVID-19 were provided by collaborators in the United States, Italy and Spain. The material from the prospective study consisted of cDNA or gDNA derived from T cells, B-cell-depleted T cells, or PBMCs. Subjects who had been exposed to COVID-19, were actively infected with it, or had recovered from it provided the deeply sampled blood TCRbeta repertoires that made up the dataset. The repertoires were released in a freely available public database intended as a resource for research on the immune response to SARS-CoV-2. The samples were drawn from the first 160 participants of the ongoing ImmuneRACE study and from 950 to 1,500 subjects provided by 6 global collaborators. A de-identified subject ID, COVID-19 status, age in years and sex were almost always included in the sample metadata. Where HLA class I and class II types were available, the types were taken from metadata supplied by the sample provider, not from assay-based typing.

TCRbeta CDR3 regions were amplified from genomic DNA using the immunoSEQ Assay, a bias-controlled multiplex PCR. As for the authors' bioinformatics: The number of nucleated cells in each sample was estimated by amplification of reference gene primers within the assay. To quantify the absolute abundance of each unique TCRbeta CDR3 rearrangement, sequence reads were collapsed and filtered. For each sample, productive Simpson clonality was calculated as the square root of Simpson's diversity index over productive rearrangements. TCRdb holds this immuneACCESS table with in-frame rearrangements only. Some clones are missing; in checked studies, unresolved V genes explain under half, and the rest has no known cause. Clone size and V and J calls were adopted from that table, with D and trimming inferred from the DNA. The sample contains 300,000 to 350,000 clones, more than 85% of them found a single time. Clones ranked in the top ten supply around 3.9% of the sample.

Turning to this clone: Its antigen specificity is not known. No base-level quality is on record; no much larger clone is a single base apart.

The germline V gene specifies SGHVS as CDR1 and FNYEAQ as CDR2. V loses 5 bases of germline sequence and J loses 2 bases, and the interval between the two ends is 19 bases. Counted from cysteine to phenylalanine, this CDR3 has 17 amino acids. Only the CDR3 portion is preserved as DNA: 51 bases, with reading frame beginning at the first base. What the work shows at the level of the full study, not this receptor alone: The amount of clinical and demographic metadata varied by source and participant and was provided uncurated.

Participants in the prospective study were aged roughly 18 to 100 years, lived in some 24 United States geographic areas, and enrolled through a virtual design. In the prospective study, participants were assigned to cohorts based on the clinical history participants reported in a screening survey and a study questionnaire. A participant counted as exposed if, within 2 weeks of entering the study, that participant had been in contact with someone who had a PCR-confirmed or clinician-diagnosed COVID-19 case. Mobile phlebotomists in the prospective study collected whole blood, serum and a nasopharyngeal or oropharyngeal swab from every participant. Participants in the prospective study had the option to provide additional blood draws and questionnaires over a 2-month period. Before DNA extraction, prospective study blood samples were shipped either frozen or at room temperature.

The sample was PBMCs or T cells enriched from blood (not recorded which). The sequence derives from a woman aged 30 to 39 who had been exposed to COVID-19. Recombination joined TRBV7-6 with TRBJ1-3; too little of a D gene remains to name it. CDR3 protein: CASSRRLGSVPGNTIYF. The bases are TGTGCCAGCAGCCGACGACTAGGGTCCGTACCTGGAAACACCATATATTTT.